This entry lists 24 T cell receptor beta chains sequenced from one sample in a study of blood T cell repertoires in COVID-19. Libraries were prepared by immunoSEQ multiplex PCR; TCRdb keeps only in-frame clonotypes and omits some of them. This table holds roughly 190,000 clones, less than 85% found once. Sequenced input: PBMCs or T cells enriched from blood (not recorded which). The receptors were sampled from a woman aged 25 to 39 who had recovered from COVID-19.

The chain is built from TRBV11-2 and TRBJ2-5, with TRBD2 matching 7 bases. CDR3 length equals 16 residues. Germline V gene data show CDR1 as SGHAT and CDR2 as FQNNGV. V was pared by 5 bases and J by 0 bases, with 9 bases of the junction left unmatched. CDR3 protein: CASSTRSGLNQETQYF. CDR3 sequence (DNA): TGTGCCAGCAGCACACGTAGCGGGCTGAACCAAGAGACCCAGTACTTC.

V usage is TRBV5-4 and J usage is TRBJ1-2, with TRBD1 matching 7 bases. V lost 3 bases to trimming and J lost 5 bases; unmatched junction nucleotides: 4. The CDR3 is made up of 13 amino acids. Germline CDR1 and CDR2: SGHNT and YYREEE (reference sequence). CDR3 in amino acids: CASSYRQGYGYTF. DNA for the CDR3: TGTGCCAGCAGCTATCGACAGGGTTATGGCTACACCTTC.

The chain uses TRBV5-1 and TRBJ2-3; the D is unclear. Trimming shortened V by 4 bases and J by 0 bases, and 6 bases separated the two germline ends. Germline loops: CDR1 SGHRS, CDR2 YFSETQ. This CDR3 spans 13 amino acids. Here the CDR3 reads CASSPTSTDTQYF. CDR3 nucleotides: TGCGCCAGCAGCCCCACTAGCACAGATACGCAGTATTTT.

This chain connects TRBV28 to TRBJ2-2, with 8 positions matching TRBD2. The germline gives CDR1 MDHEN, CDR2 SYDVKM. V lost 6 bases to trimming and J lost 5 bases; unmatched junction nucleotides: 11. The CDR3 is 16 amino acids. The CDR3 spells CASSLPSGSLTGELFF. The CDR3 DNA is TGTGCCAGCAGCCTACCGAGCGGGAGTTTGACCGGGGAGCTGTTTTTT.

As to this clone: The junction does not match germline at one end; this may be a read error. V is TRBV28 and J is TRBJ1-5; TRBD1 is a possible D gene (5 bases). The CDR3 contains 14 residues. Looked up from germline, CDR1 is MDHEN and CDR2 is SYDVKM. CDR3 nucleotide sequence: TGTGCCAGCAGTTTAGACCAGGGCAAGCAGCCCCAGCATTTT. Translated, it gives CASSLDQGKQPQHF.

This clone was seen a single time. This chain links TRBV29-1 with TRBJ2-7; TRBD1 aligns across 7 bases. Germline V gene data show CDR1 as SQVTM and CDR2 as ANQGSEA. The CDR3 covers 13 residues. With V trimmed by 6 bases and J by 5 bases, 10 bases remained unmatched. CDR3: CSVRTGAVDEQYF. CDR3 coding DNA: TGCAGCGTCCGTACAGGGGCCGTGGACGAGCAGTACTTC.

The chain joins TRBV24-1 to TRBJ1-2; possibly TRBD1 for D (6 bases). CDR3 length: 13 amino acids. V shed 4 bases and J shed 5 bases, with 10 bases lying between them. From germline, CDR1 is KGHDR and CDR2 SFDVKD. In DNA, the CDR3 is TGTGCCACCAGTGACCGGACAGCATATGGCTACACCTTC. This encodes CATSDRTAYGYTF.

The chain carries TRBV7-2 and TRBJ2-5, with D possibly matching TRBD2 (5 bases). The V end lost 1 base, the J end lost 4 bases, and 13 bases lay between the germline ends. This CDR3 is 15 amino acids long. The germline CDR1 and CDR2 sequences are SGHTA and FQGNSA. The CDR3 DNA reads TGTGCCAGCAGCTTAGACCCAACTAGTGGAGAGACCCAGTACTTC. Amino acid sequence: CASSLDPTSGETQYF.

The rearrangement joins TRBV2 to TRBJ2-7, with 9 nucleotides matching TRBD2. This CDR3 comprises 17 residues. Germline values: CDR1 SNHLY, CDR2 FYNNEI. V lost 2 bases, J lost 4 bases, and 12 bases stayed unmatched. The CDR3 region has the DNA TGTGCCAGCAGTGAACCCCCGTGGACTAGCGTAATGTACGAGCAGTACGTC. Protein: CASSEPPWTSVMYEQYV.

This clone was seen a single time. This chain links TRBV9 with TRBJ2-3, with a possible D match to TRBD2 (7 bases). Trimming took 5 bases from V and 5 from J, leaving 21 bases between them. This CDR3 is built from 16 residues. Germline CDR1 reads SGDLS; CDR2 reads YYNGEE. The CDR3 coding sequence is TGTGCCAGCAGTCAACATGGTGGGGGGGCGATAGATACGCAGTATTTT. Translating gives CASSQHGGGAIDTQYF.

This sequence joins TRBV6-5 and TRBJ2-7; D is ambiguous. Trimming cost V 8 bases and J 4 bases, with 9 bases left between them. The length of the CDR3 is 11 residues. Germline CDR1 MNHEY, CDR2 SVGAGI. The CDR3 DNA sequence: TGTGCCAGCTGGAGAACGTACGAGCAGTACTTC. Translation: CASWRTYEQYF.

The J gene is TRBJ2-7, the V gene TRBV18; 8 bases match TRBD1. Germline-derived CDR1 and CDR2 are KGHSH and LQKENI. The V and J ends lost 1 base and 6 bases, in that order; junction bases with no gene match: 2. The CDR3 runs to 13 residues. The CDR3: CASSPQTGVEQYF. The DNA of the CDR3 is TGTGCCAGCTCACCACAGACAGGGGTCGAGCAGTACTTC.

The chain uses TRBV28 and TRBJ1-1; 9 positions agree with TRBD1. Germline CDR1 and CDR2: MDHEN and SYDVKM. The CDR3 runs to 15 residues. Trimming at V came to 3 bases and at J to 2 bases, leaving 4 bases not matched to a gene. As DNA, the CDR3 is TGTGCCAGCAGTTTGGGGGACAGGGTAAACACTGAAGCTTTCTTT. Its translation is CASSLGDRVNTEAFF.

The chain has TRBV3-1 (or the pseudogene TRBV3-2) and TRBJ1-2; D unclear. Trimming took 2 bases from V and 6 from J, leaving 10 bases between them. Germline CDR1 and CDR2: LGHDT and YNNKEL (reference sequence). This CDR3 has 13 amino acids. In DNA form, the CDR3 reads TGTGCCAGCAGCCAACCAAAGGGAGATGGCTACACCTTC. Protein: CASSQPKGDGYTF.

V and J are TRBV4-1 and TRBJ1-3, with D uncertain. Deletions cut 1 base from V and 0 bases from J, with 10 bases between. The CDR3 is 16 amino acids. Germline CDR1 is MGHRA and CDR2 is YSYEKL. CDR3: CASSQGWRSSGNTIYF. The DNA of the CDR3 is TGCGCCAGCAGCCAAGGATGGCGGAGCTCTGGAAACACCATATATTTT.

The chain is built from TRBV7-9 and TRBJ2-2; a weak D match, TRBD2 (5 bases). The germline V gene has CDR1 SEHNR and CDR2 FQNEAQ (reference sequence). The CDR3 runs 16 residues. Trimming removed 4 bases from V and 5 bases from J, with 17 bases in between. The CDR3, as DNA: TGTGCCAGCAGCTCGAGACCTAGAACTAGGACCGGGGAGCTGTTTTTT. Translation gives CASSSRPRTRTGELFF. Drawing the rest from reference TRBV7-9 and TRBJ2-2, the complete variable domain is DTGVSQNPRHKITKRGQNVTFRCDPISEHNRLYWYRQTLGQGPEFLTYFQNEAQLEKSRLLSDRFSAERPKGSFSTLEIQRTEQGDSAMYLCASSSRPRTRTGELFFGEGSRLTVL.

This chain uses TRBV7-2 with TRBJ2-3, with D tentatively TRBD2 (5 bases). V lost 5 bases and J lost 0, with 9 bases in between. CDR1 is SGHTA and CDR2 is FQGNSA in the germline V gene. The CDR3 covers 14 residues. In DNA, the CDR3 is TGTGCCAGCAGCCTTTGGACTAGCACAGATACGCAGTATTTT. Translation: CASSLWTSTDTQYF.

This chain connects TRBV4-1 to TRBJ2-3, with 15 bases matching TRBD2. V gave up 4 bases and J gave up 5 bases; unmatched junction bases: 7. The CDR3 loop spans 17 amino acids. CDR1 and CDR2 from the germline V gene are MGHRA and YSYEKL. CDR3 sequence: CASSLRTSGGAGDTQYF. Written as DNA, the CDR3 is TGCGCCAGCAGCCTTAGGACTAGCGGGGGGGCAGGAGATACGCAGTATTTT.

The rearrangement joins TRBV19 to TRBJ2-5, with 10 bases matching TRBD1. CDR3 length: 16 amino acids. Germline V gene lookup returns CDR1 LNHDA and CDR2 SQIVND (reference sequence). Germline trimming cut 3 bases from V and 7 bases from J; bases unmatched to any gene: 11. CDR3 residues: CASSMGSGQGIGTQYF. The CDR3, as DNA: TGTGCCAGTAGTATGGGGTCGGGACAGGGGATCGGGACCCAGTACTTC.

The rearrangement links TRBV2 to TRBJ2-1, with 9 bases that match TRBD2. Germline values: CDR1 SNHLY, CDR2 FYNNEI. Trimming took 7 bases from V and 8 from J; bases not matched to a gene: 21. CDR3 length: 18 amino acids. CDR3 bases: TGTGCCAGCACAGACCTCAGAGGGGCGGGGGGGCCGATCTATGAGCAGTTCTTC. It translates to CASTDLRGAGGPIYEQFF.

The gene calls are TRBV18 and TRBJ1-3; 7 positions match TRBD1. Germline assignment: CDR1 KGHSH and CDR2 LQKENI. The J segment lost 0 bases and the V segment lost 2 bases, leaving 4 bases of the junction unmatched. CDR3 length: 16 residues. DNA of the CDR3: TGTGCCAGCTCACCAAACAGGGGTACCTCTGGAAACACCATATATTTT. Its protein is CASSPNRGTSGNTIYF.

This clone was seen at least ten times. The chain joins TRBV20-1 to TRBJ2-5; 8 bases map to TRBD1. Per the germline V gene, CDR1 is DFQATT and CDR2 is SNEGSKA (reference sequence). The CDR3 runs 13 residues. V lost 3 bases, J lost 5 bases, and 5 bases stayed unmatched. CDR3 in amino acids: CSASFPGGETQYF. CDR3 nucleotides: TGCAGTGCTAGTTTTCCAGGGGGCGAGACCCAGTACTTC.

The chain joins TRBV9 to TRBJ2-4; weak D call: TRBD2 (6 bases). There are 14 residues in the CDR3. The germline V gene encodes CDR1 SGDLS and CDR2 YYNGEE. Trimming cost V 3 bases and J 0 bases, with 7 bases left between them. As DNA, the CDR3 is TGTGCCAGCAGCGGGGGACTAGCCAAAAACATTCAGTACTTC. Residues: CASSGGLAKNIQYF.

The gene calls are TRBV27 and TRBJ1-5, with a tentative D call TRBD1 (6 bases). The length of the CDR3 is 14 residues. The germline V and J ends were trimmed by 8 bases and 6 bases, with 17 bases remaining between them. Germline V CDR1 and CDR2: MNHEY, SMNVEV (reference sequence). CDR3 sequence: CASQTGGLGQPQHF. DNA for the CDR3: TGTGCCAGCCAAACCGGGGGGCTGGGTCAGCCCCAGCATTTT.